This T cell receptor beta chain was obtained from a study of PD-1 blockade in classical Hodgkin lymphoma. Comment on this clone: What it recognizes is unknown.

The CDR3 consists of 12 residues. Per germline, CDR1 SQVTM and CDR2 ANQGSEA. V lost 4 bases and J 11 bases, leaving 15 bases between the germline ends. Study-level points and caveats: At C4D1, TCR diversity had climbed significantly for CD4+ cells, though not for CD8+ cells. Similar baseline diversity was found in complete responders and newly diagnosed patients. When nivolumab was started under 1 year after ASCT, patients were excluded.

Sequencing was performed with immunoSEQ multiplex PCR; in TCRdb, only in-frame clones are kept and a portion is missing. Seen here are about 45,000 clones, roughly 78% observed once, and the top ten hold 2.8%. Every patient relapsed after autologous stem cell transplantation, and brentuximab vedotin exposure varied. The V call is TRBV29-1, the J call TRBJ1-5, with a weak D call TRBD1 (5 bases). The sequence was collected from a human donor with classical Hodgkin lymphoma. This sample comprised peripheral blood mononuclear cells (PBMCs), obtained before the second cycle of nivolumab. In DNA form, the CDR3 reads TGCAGCGTTGTTGGGGCGGGTTCGTCCCAGCATTTT. Amino acids: CSVVGAGSSQHF.